The 31 T cell receptor beta chains given below trace back to one sample, sequenced in a study of T-cell reconstitution after alpha-beta-depleted transplantation in children. Molecular barcoding with unique molecular identifiers was used for the TCRbeta library. TCRdb re-derived calls from the PCR reads in MiXCR, one entry per CDR3 protein. The sample lists approximately 420,000 distinct CDR3 sequences, approximately 10% occurring once. Specimen: PBMCs from the stem cell graft donor, collected from the stem cell graft. These TCRs come from a human donor who donated a stem cell graft to a child with acute myeloid leukemia.

The chain couples TRBV10-3 to TRBJ1-5, with 7 nucleotides matching TRBD1. Germline V gene sequence: CDR1 ENHRY, CDR2 SYGVKD. The CDR3 sequence is 13 residues long. The trim removed 4 bases at V and 5 bases at J, leaving 2 bases unmatched. The CDR3 loop is CAISAGTDQPQHF. The CDR3 DNA reads as TGTGCCATCAGTGCTGGGACAGATCAGCCCCAGCATTTT.

V gene TRBV24-1 combines with J gene TRBJ2-1; D assignment may be TRBD1 or TRBD2 (5 bases each). Germline-derived CDR1 and CDR2 are KGHDR and SFDVKD. V shed 3 bases and J shed 5 bases, with 13 bases lying between them. This CDR3 region has 15 residues. In DNA form, the CDR3 reads TGTGCCACCAGTGATGCCCGGGACCTCCACAATGAGCAGTTCTTC. Protein product: CATSDARDLHNEQFF.

This clonotype was observed a few times. The chain uses TRBV5-1 and TRBJ2-5; D tentatively reads TRBD1 or TRBD2 (5 bases each). Germline V lookup: CDR1 SGHRS, CDR2 YFSETQ. V lost 0 bases and J lost 0, with 9 bases in between. The CDR3 runs 15 residues. The CDR3 spells CASSLAGQDQETQYF. The CDR3 nucleotides are TGCGCCAGCAGCTTGGCGGGGCAGGACCAAGAGACCCAGTACTTC.

This clonotype turned up a few times. The chain combines TRBV3-1 with TRBJ2-5; 8 nucleotides match TRBD2. The V segment lost 4 bases and the J segment 5 bases; nucleotides outside the gene matches: 6. The CDR3 runs 14 residues. CDR1 is LGHDT and CDR2 is YNNKEL in the germline V gene (reference sequence). The CDR3 spells CASSLTAGVETQYF. CDR3 bases: TGTGCCAGCAGCCTCACAGCGGGGGTGGAGACCCAGTACTTC.

This clonotype was counted ten times or more. V gene TRBV5-1 combines with J gene TRBJ2-7, with 10 bases aligning to TRBD2. Trimming at V came to 4 bases and at J to 2 bases, leaving 12 bases not matched to a gene. Per the germline V gene, CDR1 is SGHRS and CDR2 is YFSETQ. This CDR3 has 17 amino acids. CDR3 in amino acids: CASSASPRTSGAYEQYF. The CDR3 DNA sequence: TGCGCCAGCAGCGCGAGCCCCCGGACTAGCGGTGCCTACGAGCAGTACTTC.

The chain recombines TRBV5-1 with TRBJ2-7; unclear D gene. V shed 4 bases and J shed 5 bases, with 13 bases lying between them. The CDR3 is 13 amino acids. CDR1 is SGHRS, CDR2 YFSETQ, per germline. The CDR3 region is CASSIQLGNEQYF. Written as DNA, the CDR3 is TGCGCCAGCAGCATCCAATTAGGGAACGAGCAGTACTTC.

This clonotype was detected many times. This sequence joins TRBV7-2 and TRBJ1-1; a possible D gene is TRBD1 (6 bases). This CDR3 is 14 amino acids long. CDR1 is SGHTA and CDR2 is FQGNSA in the germline V gene. The ends were cut back, 6 bases at V and 1 base at J, with 12 bases in the middle. The CDR3 coding sequence is TGTGCCAGCAGTCCCGGACAGACGAACACTGAAGCTTTCTTT. Protein product: CASSPGQTNTEAFF.

The chain combines TRBV7-3 with TRBJ2-5; no firm D call. The V and J ends lost 1 base and 0 bases respectively, with 9 bases between them. CDR1 is SGHTA, CDR2 FQGTGA, per germline. The CDR3 is 15 residues long. The CDR3 reads CASSLRGGNQETQYF. The CDR3 nucleotides read TGTGCCAGCAGCTTAAGAGGTGGAAACCAAGAGACCCAGTACTTC.

This clonotype turned up a few times. This chain uses TRBV9 with TRBJ2-3, with 10 bases aligning to TRBD2. The CDR3 spans 18 residues. With V trimmed by 3 bases and J by 3 bases, 13 bases remained unmatched. CDR1 and CDR2 (germline): SGDLS, YYNGEE. CDR3 amino acids: CASSASNNTSGKTDTQYF. The CDR3 nucleotides are TGTGCCAGCAGCGCCTCTAACAATACTAGCGGGAAAACAGATACGCAGTATTTT.

The sample holds many counts of this clonotype. The V gene is TRBV5-1, the J gene TRBJ2-3; 8 bases agree with TRBD1. The CDR3 runs to 14 residues. The ends lost 4 bases at V and 6 bases at J; junction bases unmatched: 7. Germline V gene data show CDR1 as SGHRS and CDR2 as YFSETQ. DNA of the CDR3: TGCGCCAGCAGCCTGCGGACAGGGTCTGATACGCAGTATTTT. Its protein product is CASSLRTGSDTQYF.

This clonotype was detected a few times. The chain uses TRBV7-6 and TRBJ1-1; D remains ambiguous. The germline CDR1 and CDR2 sequences are SGHVS and FNYEAQ. V shed 1 base and J shed 2 bases, with 11 bases lying between them. The CDR3 loop spans 15 amino acids. The CDR3 region is CASSLEAGVNTEAFF. The DNA of the CDR3 is TGTGCCAGCAGCTTAGAGGCAGGCGTTAACACTGAAGCTTTCTTT.

This clonotype showed up just a few times. The V gene is TRBV12-3 or TRBV12-4, the J gene TRBJ2-1; TRBD2 agrees at 8 bases. J gave up 9 bases and V 4 bases, and 14 bases lay outside the gene matches. The CDR3 consists of 16 residues. CDR3 DNA: TGTGCCAGCAGTTCCTTGACCGGGAGGGCCGAGGGTGAGCAGTTCTTC. This sequence encodes CASSSLTGRAEGEQFF.

The chain couples TRBV10-3 to TRBJ2-7; D might be TRBD1 or TRBD2, each matching 6 bases. The V end was cut by 6 bases, the J end by 0 bases, with 18 bases between. The CDR3 totals 16 residues. CDR1 is ENHRY, CDR2 SYGVKD, per germline. Here the CDR3 reads CAISTFEGGLSYEQYF. The DNA of the CDR3 is TGTGCCATCAGCACCTTCGAGGGGGGACTCTCCTACGAGCAGTACTTC.

This clonotype was detected a few times. The V call is TRBV7-2, the J call TRBJ2-5; TRBD2 agrees at 8 bases. Trimming removed 1 base from V and 5 bases from J; junction bases left unmatched: 12. Germline values: CDR1 SGHTA, CDR2 FQGNSA. The CDR3 has 17 amino acids. CDR3: CASSLGMSGSGVETQYF. Written as DNA, the CDR3 is TGTGCCAGCAGCTTAGGAATGAGCGGGAGTGGAGTGGAGACCCAGTACTTC.

The V gene is TRBV30, the J gene TRBJ2-1; D is ambiguous. The V gene lost 0 bases and the J gene lost 10 bases, with 13 bases spanning the gap. CDR1 is GTSNPN, CDR2 SVGIG, per germline (reference sequence). The CDR3 has 13 residues. CDR3 nucleotides: TGTGCCTGGAGTGTAGCCCCTGCAATGGAGCAGTTCTTC. The encoded protein is CAWSVAPAMEQFF.

Here the CDR3 DNA reads TGCAGTGCTAGACCAGGTGGCGGGGGAGCCGGAGATACGCAGTATTTT. As protein: CSARPGGGGAGDTQYF. This sequence joins TRBV20-1 and TRBJ2-3, with TRBD2 identical over 7 bases. Germline V gives CDR1 DFQATT, CDR2 SNEGSKA (reference sequence). CDR3 length: 16 amino acids. V was clipped by 2 bases and J by 5 bases; unmatched bases: 13.

This clonotype was counted between two and nine times. The chain joins TRBV5-5 to TRBJ2-5; TRBD2 matches 9 bases. CDR3 length: 16 residues. The germline V gene encodes CDR1 SGHKS and CDR2 YYEKEE (reference sequence). Unmatched junction bases numbered 12, after V lost 5 bases and J lost 4 bases. CDR3 residues: CASSSIGGTSRETQYF. The CDR3 nucleotides read TGTGCCAGCAGTTCAATTGGTGGGACTAGCAGAGAGACCCAGTACTTC.

This clonotype has a count of ten or more. The chain couples TRBV12-3 or TRBV12-4 to TRBJ1-2; 8 bases are shared with TRBD1. V lost 3 bases and J lost 6; bases outside the gene matches: 3. This CDR3 has 13 residues. For the CDR3, the DNA is TGTGCCAGCAGTTTGAGGACAGGGAATGGCTACACCTTC. Translation: CASSLRTGNGYTF.

A few counts support this clonotype. CDR3 in amino acids: CASSRPKGQSFINTGELFF. CDR3 coding DNA: TGTGCCAGCAGTCGGCCAAAGGGACAGTCATTTATTAACACCGGGGAGCTGTTTTTT. J is TRBJ2-2 and V is TRBV12-3 or TRBV12-4, with 7 bases matching TRBD1. The CDR3 consists of 19 residues. After removal of 5 bases from V and 2 bases from J, the junction contained 17 bases not matched to a gene.

This clonotype was seen a few times. As DNA, the CDR3 is TGTGCCAGCAGCTGGAACCAGGGGGCGCAAAACTATGGCTACACCTTC. It codes for CASSWNQGAQNYGYTF. The chain uses TRBV7-9 and TRBJ1-2, with 8 bases aligning to TRBD1. The CDR3 has 16 amino acids. V was pared by 4 bases and J by 2 bases, with 9 bases of the junction left unmatched. Germline values: CDR1 SEHNR, CDR2 FQNEAQ (reference sequence).

This clonotype turned up a few times. The genes are TRBV20-1 and TRBJ2-7; D is possibly TRBD2 (5 bases). V gave up 1 base and J gave up 3 bases, with 13 bases separating them. Germline V gene sequence: CDR1 DFQATT, CDR2 SNEGSKA (reference sequence). The CDR3 extends over 14 amino acids. The CDR3 nucleotides are TGCAGTGCTAGAGCCCCACTAGACTACTACGAGCAGTACTTC. It yields the protein CSARAPLDYYEQYF.

Of note for this clonotype: An end of the junction does not agree with germline; a read error may underlie this. The V gene is TRBV7-7, the J gene TRBJ2-7; TRBD1 agrees at 10 bases. This CDR3 is built from 15 residues. Per the germline V gene, CDR1 is SSHAT and CDR2 is FNYEAQ (reference sequence). The CDR3 region has the DNA TGTGCTAGCAGCCTTCGACAGGGGGCATCCTACGAGCAGTACTTC. This codes for CASSLRQGASYEQYF.

This clonotype was counted a few times. The chain has TRBV10-2 and TRBJ2-7; 8 bases map to TRBD1. Germline CDR1 reads WSHSY; CDR2 reads SAAADI. This CDR3 is 16 amino acids long. Trimming removed 2 bases from V and 0 bases from J; junction bases left unmatched: 6. The CDR3 DNA follows: TGCGCCAGCAGTGAGACCTTTGGACAGGGCTCCTACGAGCAGTACGTC. Its translation: CASSETFGQGSYEQYV.

This clonotype was counted a few times. The CDR3 spells CASSWTGWNTEAFF. In DNA, the CDR3 is TGTGCCAGCAGCTGGACAGGGTGGAACACTGAAGCTTTCTTT. The chain employs TRBV5-8 and TRBJ1-1, with 8 positions matching TRBD1. The CDR3 covers 14 residues. V dropped 3 bases and J dropped 1; count of bases not matched to a gene: 2. Germline-derived CDR1 and CDR2 are SGHTS and YDEGEE.

The CDR3 reads CASSSFTRASYEQYF. The CDR3 DNA sequence: TGTGCCAGCAGTTCGTTCACCCGGGCGTCCTACGAGCAGTACTTC. This sequence joins TRBV28 and TRBJ2-7; D unresolved. Trimming cost V 4 bases and J 1 base, with 14 bases left between them. CDR3 length: 15 residues. The V gene's germline CDR1 is MDHEN and CDR2 SYDVKM.

The table lists this clonotype with a few counts. The chain uses TRBV5-8 and TRBJ1-6; TRBD1 is a possible D gene (5 bases). Germline CDR1 and CDR2: SGHTS and YDEGEE. The CDR3 covers 14 residues. Trimming cost V 5 bases and J 8 bases, with 14 bases left between them. CDR3 amino acids: CASSVDRGDSPLHF. In DNA, the CDR3 is TGTGCCAGCAGTGTAGACAGAGGGGATTCACCCCTCCACTTT. Full variable domain (outside the CDR3, taken from reference TRBV5-8 and TRBJ1-6): EAGVTQSPTHLIKTRGQQATLRCSPISGHTSVYWYQQALGLGLQFLLWYDEGEERNRGNFPPRFSGRQFPNYSSELNVNALELEDSALYLCASSVDRGDSPLHFGNGTRLTVT.

CDR3 in amino acids: CASSPQALASEQFF. DNA for the CDR3: TGCGCCAGCAGCCCACAAGCACTAGCTTCGGAGCAGTTCTTC. The chain has TRBV5-1 and TRBJ2-1; possibly TRBD2 for D (6 bases). The length of the CDR3 is 14 residues. Per germline, CDR1 SGHRS and CDR2 YFSETQ. The V and J ends lost 4 bases and 10 bases respectively, with 18 bases between them. Together with reference TRBV5-1 and TRBJ2-1, the CDR3 gives the full variable domain: KAGVTQTPRYLIKTRGQQVTLSCSPISGHRSVSWYQQTPGQGLQFLFEYFSETQRNKGNFPGRFSGRQFSNSRSEMNVSTLELGDSALYLCASSPQALASEQFFGPGTRLTVL.

This clonotype was seen ten or more times. V usage is TRBV10-3 and J usage is TRBJ2-7; TRBD1 matches 7 bases. With 11 bases clipped from V and 2 bases from J, the junction kept 6 bases outside the gene matches. Germline V lookup: CDR1 ENHRY, CDR2 SYGVKD. The CDR3 spans 12 residues. The CDR3 DNA reads TGTGCCGCCGGGCAGGGGGCCTACGAGCAGTACTTC. This translates into CAAGQGAYEQYF.

This clonotype was seen ten or more times. This chain uses TRBV7-2 with TRBJ2-3; unclear D gene. Germline V lookup: CDR1 SGHTA, CDR2 FQGNSA. V lost 8 bases and J 4 bases, leaving 13 bases between the germline ends. This CDR3 comprises 13 residues. This CDR3 is CASGADGADTQYF. The CDR3 region has the DNA TGTGCCAGCGGCGCGGATGGGGCAGATACGCAGTATTTT. Drawing the rest from reference TRBV7-2 and TRBJ2-3, the complete variable domain is GAGVSQSPSNKVTEKGKDVELRCDPISGHTALYWYRQSLGQGLEFLIYFQGNSAPDKSGLPSDRFSAERTGGSVSTLTIQRTQQEDSAVYLCASGADGADTQYFGPGTRLTVL.

This clonotype came up many times. The rearrangement uses TRBV15 and TRBJ2-7; D is possibly TRBD1 (6 bases). Germline V lookup: CDR1 LNHNV, CDR2 YYDKDF (reference sequence). Trimming pared 5 bases from V and 5 bases from J, leaving 22 bases between. CDR3 size: 16 residues. CDR3: CATSSGTQGGVDEQYV. DNA for the CDR3: TGTGCCACCAGCTCAGGGACACAGGGCGGTGTGGACGAGCAGTACGTC.

This sequence joins TRBV5-5 and TRBJ1-5; D unclear. V shed 2 bases and J shed 2 bases, with 17 bases lying between them. This CDR3 contains 17 residues. Germline loops: CDR1 SGHKS, CDR2 YYEKEE (reference sequence). CDR3 sequence reads: CASSLRQTSVGNQPQHF. In DNA, the CDR3 is TGTGCCAGCAGCTTAAGGCAGACAAGCGTGGGCAATCAGCCCCAGCATTTT.